Reported below is one T cell receptor beta chain. Its antigen remains undetermined. Base-call qualities are not available, and no considerably larger clone is one nucleotide away. From each donor, a single peripheral blood sample of 100 to 150 mL on average was drawn into heparinised tubes. A BD FACSAria II and a panel including CD45RO, CCR7, CD25, CD127, CD95 and CD27 were used to sort naive, central memory, regulatory and stem cell-like memory CD4+ T cells. A purity above 95% was achieved for all sorted populations. PBMCs were separated immediately by Lymphoprep density gradient centrifugation and were stained directly, without being cultured. So that batch effects would be minimized, each experiment stained and sorted samples in pairs, pairing one healthy donor with one patient. This sample is drawn from a study of beta chain features in type 1 diabetes (dated by TCRdb to 2016 to 2018). Some background on the complete study: No differences in mean age, gender distribution, total cell number or subset yield were found between patients and healthy donors. In the study, recently diagnosed type 1 diabetes patients and matched healthy donors were compared on the TCRB repertoires of their sorted circulating CD4+ T cell subsets. Naive and central memory subsets were obtained from all 30 or so donors, but regulatory and stem cell-like memory subsets were isolated from only 8 patients and roughly 8 healthy donors. A total of around 100 million sorted cells were examined across all samples, and RNA yield correlated strongly with the number of cells per subset.

The High Capacity cDNA Reverse Transcription Kit was used to reverse transcribe all of the isolated RNA, meaning that expressed TCRB transcripts were what got sequenced. Deep immunoSEQ sequencing was applied to naive, central memory and regulatory T cell samples, giving an average of roughly 3.6 million total reads per sample. Sorted cells were lysed in RLT buffer and RNA was extracted with DNase-treated RNeasy Micro or Mini kits, depending on cell number. To prevent cross-contamination, every cell subset was processed on its own, while patient and healthy donor samples were processed together. The immunoSEQ multiplex PCR was used to amplify TCRB sequences from cDNA, yielding 87-bp fragments that span the CDR3 region. The amplicons were sequenced using the Illumina HiSeq platform. The original pipeline was this. PCR bias was computationally corrected using synthetic template baselines, reads within Hamming distance 2 were collapsed, and singletons that could not be merged were discarded. By aligning reads against IMGT, V, D and J genes, CDR3 length, and insertions or deletions at six rearrangement sites were assigned. Clonotype counts were normalized to sorted cell number within each subset before computing true diversity and Gini coefficients with the tcR R package. The overlap coefficient, calculated on TCRB nucleotide sequences, was used to measure repertoire sharing. As a proxy for the pre-selection repertoire, out-of-frame TCRB sequences from naive cells were analyzed. The immuneACCESS repertoire file appears here via TCRdb, limited to in-frame rearrangements. These files lack a portion of the clones; in checked studies, under half of the deficit traces to unresolved V genes, and the cause of the others is not known. The D gene and trimming were derived from the DNA, and the V and J assignments and clone size from that table. Counted in this sample were about 360,000 clones; around 12% of them appeared once. The top ten constitute more than 0.015% of the sample.

The CDR3 runs 13 residues from the cysteine to the phenylalanine. Here the CDR3 DNA is all that survives: 39 bases in frame from base 1. Trimmed from V: 0 bases; trimmed from J: 3 bases; junction bases lacking a gene match: 1. The germline V gene supplies CDR1 SQVTM and CDR2 ANQGSEA. Results the study describes overall, beyond this receptor: Because the HLA sub-analyses included only small numbers of individuals, any influence of HLA type on TCRB rearrangement was left unresolved. Naive, central memory and regulatory TCRB repertoires appeared to be more similar among patients than among healthy donors. PCR might favor shorter templates, but patient and control samples were amplified and corrected together, so any skew would affect both groups equally. In all four CD4+ subsets, TCRB CDR3 length was moderately but significantly shorter in type 1 diabetes patients. Because cDNA was sequenced instead of genomic DNA, activated cells with high expression could be over-represented, although the groups did not differ in activation or CD3 levels. At VDJ recombination sites, type 1 diabetes patients had fewer insertions and more deleted nucleotides, which implies abnormalities in thymic rearrangement.

This sequence was found in a young man in good health. The sequenced material came from naive CD4+ T cells from blood. Interpreted using the paper, the cell subset or site label stands for: true naive CD4+ T cells. The sequence joins TRBV29-1 to TRBJ2-7; TRBD2 fits 8 bases in the junction. The CDR3 protein sequence reads: CSVEDGTSYEQYF. The sequenced DNA is TGCAGCGTTGAAGATGGGACTAGCTACGAGCAGTACTTC.